The 26 T cell receptor beta chains below were found in one sample sequenced in a study of blood T cell repertoires in COVID-19 (TCRdb year 2020). Receptor amplification or capture employed the immunoSEQ multiplex PCR assay. What TCRdb holds here is the immuneACCESS table cut down to in-frame rearrangements. Part of the clones is not present; checked against another copy, under half of the missing clones reflect an unresolved V gene, and the others are unexplained. The sample contains 300,000 or so clones, approximately 89% of them found a single time. Clones ranked in the top ten supply 2% to 2.5% of the sample. Material: peripheral blood. These receptor sequences come from a woman in her 30s with COVID-19, enrolled during active disease.

The chain recombines TRBV2 with TRBJ1-5; TRBD1 might be the D (5 bases). CDR1 is SNHLY, CDR2 FYNNEI, per germline. This CDR3 is 14 amino acids long. The V gene lost 0 bases and the J gene lost 4 bases, with 7 bases spanning the gap. CDR3 DNA sequence: TGTGCCAGCAGTGAAGCGGGGGGGAATCAGCCCCAGCATTTT. The encoded protein is CASSEAGGNQPQHF.

The chain is built from TRBV6-5 and TRBJ2-7; TRBD1 is a possible D gene (5 bases). Germline values: CDR1 MNHEY, CDR2 SVGAGI. V lost 6 bases to trimming and J lost 2 bases, with 17 bases between them. The CDR3 length is 15 residues. CDR3 loop: CASSSVDSPTYEQYF. For the CDR3, the DNA is TGTGCCAGCAGCTCAGTCGACAGCCCCACCTACGAGCAGTACTTC.

The gene calls are TRBV7-2 and TRBJ1-5; no definite D call. Germline V gives CDR1 SGHTA, CDR2 FQGNSA. Trimming pared 4 bases from V and 3 bases from J, leaving 13 bases between. The CDR3 runs 15 residues. The CDR3: CASSYAGGSNQPQHF. Here the CDR3 DNA reads TGTGCCAGCAGCTACGCAGGAGGATCCAATCAGCCCCAGCATTTT.

J is TRBJ2-1 and V is TRBV19; TRBD2 agrees at 7 bases. This CDR3 has 13 amino acids. The V gene's germline CDR1 is LNHDA and CDR2 SQIVND (reference sequence). After removal of 7 bases from V and 11 bases from J, the junction contained 11 bases not matched to a gene. The CDR3 reads CASTYRTSRQQFF. For the CDR3, the DNA is TGTGCCAGTACCTACCGGACTAGTCGTCAGCAGTTCTTC.

As DNA, the CDR3 is TGTGCCAGCAGCTCGGGACTAGCGGTTGACGAGCAGTACTTC. It translates to CASSSGLAVDEQYF. V usage is TRBV13 and J usage is TRBJ2-7, with 11 bases identical to TRBD2. The V and J ends lost 4 bases and 5 bases, in that order; junction bases with no gene match: 4. The CDR3 contains 14 residues. From germline, CDR1 is PRHDT and CDR2 FYEKMQ (reference sequence). Based on the CDR3 plus reference TRBV13 and TRBJ2-7, the full variable domain is AAGVIQSPRHLIKEKRETATLKCYPIPRHDTVYWYQQGPGQDPQFLISFYEKMQSDKGSIPDRFSAQQFSDYHSELNMSSLELGDSALYFCASSSGLAVDEQYFGPGTRLTVT.

J is TRBJ2-7 and V is TRBV7-9; D uncertain. The CDR3 loop spans 16 amino acids. Germline CDR1 reads SEHNR; CDR2 reads FQNEAQ (reference sequence). Trimming took 0 bases from V and 3 from J, leaving 15 bases between them. CDR3 region: CASSLAGIGQYYEQYF. The CDR3 bases are TGTGCCAGCAGCTTAGCAGGTATTGGGCAGTACTACGAGCAGTACTTC.

The chain carries TRBV7-8 and TRBJ2-1; TRBD2 matches 8 bases. CDR3 length equals 19 residues. Trimming took 5 bases from V and 7 from J; bases not matched to a gene: 22. Germline V CDR1 and CDR2: SGHVS, FQNEAQ. The CDR3 sequence is CASSKRRRASGSLGNEQFF. The CDR3 bases are TGTGCCAGCAGCAAACGGCGGAGGGCCAGCGGGAGTCTCGGGAATGAGCAGTTCTTC.

Remarks on this clone: Other DNA sequences from this sample encode an identical CDR3 as well. The chain carries TRBV28 and TRBJ1-5; 8 positions match TRBD1. CDR3 length: 14 amino acids. V was pared by 6 bases and J by 2 bases, with 3 bases of the junction left unmatched. The V gene's germline CDR1 is MDHEN and CDR2 SYDVKM. CDR3 in amino acids: CASRPDRGNQPQHF. The CDR3 nucleotides are TGTGCCAGCAGACCGGACAGGGGCAATCAGCCCCAGCATTTT.

The CDR3 reads CASSLVYGGNSPLHF. CDR3 bases: TGTGCCAGCAGCTTAGTGTATGGAGGGAATTCACCCCTCCACTTT. V is TRBV11-2 and J is TRBJ1-6; no clear D. Germline V gene sequence: CDR1 SGHAT, CDR2 FQNNGV. Trimming stripped 1 base from V and 7 bases from J, with 11 bases between. The CDR3 contains 15 residues.

This rearrangement joins TRBV19 to TRBJ2-5; D possibly corresponds to TRBD1 (6 bases). This CDR3 spans 13 amino acids. The V end was cut by 8 bases, the J end by 5 bases, with 15 bases between. Germline CDR1 LNHDA, CDR2 SQIVND (reference sequence). The CDR3 nucleotides read TGTGCCAGTGTAGGGGGAGTGGGTGAGACCCAGTACTTC. This translates into CASVGGVGETQYF.

The V call is TRBV5-1, the J call TRBJ2-1; 8 bases are shared with TRBD2. The V segment lost 3 bases and the J segment 4 bases; nucleotides outside the gene matches: 9. From germline, CDR1 is SGHRS and CDR2 YFSETQ. CDR3 size: 16 residues. CDR3 residues: CASSSEPGLVYNEQFF. CDR3 nucleotide sequence: TGCGCCAGCAGCTCGGAACCGGGACTAGTATACAATGAGCAGTTCTTC.

The chain is built from TRBV5-5 and TRBJ1-5; D is possibly TRBD1 (6 bases). Trimming took off 4 bases at V and 6 bases at J, with 17 bases between the two ends. The CDR3 has 15 amino acids. CDR1 SGHKS and CDR2 YYEKEE come from the germline V gene (reference sequence). The CDR3 DNA reads TGTGCCAGCAGCACCCGGGGGGCCGACTTTCAGCCCCAGCATTTT. This encodes CASSTRGADFQPQHF. Combining the CDR3 with reference TRBV5-5 and TRBJ1-5 gives the whole variable domain DAGVTQSPTHLIKTRGQQVTLRCSPISGHKSVSWYQQVLGQGPQFIFQYYEKEERGRGNFPDRFSARQFPNYSSELNVNALLLGDSALYLCASSTRGADFQPQHFGDGTRLSIL.

This chain links TRBV4-1 with TRBJ2-7; D call uncertain. The CDR3 is 15 amino acids. Trimming took off 1 base at V and 2 bases at J, with 12 bases between the two ends. Germline V gene data show CDR1 as MGHRA and CDR2 as YSYEKL. In DNA form, the CDR3 reads TGCGCCAGCAGCCAAGCTGTGAGTCTGCCCTACGAGCAGTACTTC. It encodes CASSQAVSLPYEQYF.

V usage is TRBV24-1 and J usage is TRBJ1-5; 7 bases fit TRBD1. V gave up 6 bases and J gave up 7 bases; unmatched junction bases: 5. This CDR3 is built from 13 residues. CDR1 is KGHDR, CDR2 SFDVKD, per germline. CDR3 region: CATSSRGDQPQHF. The CDR3, as DNA: TGTGCCACCAGTTCCAGGGGGGACCAGCCCCAGCATTTT.

The chain joins TRBV11-2 to TRBJ2-3; D is perhaps TRBD2 (5 bases). Germline values: CDR1 SGHAT, CDR2 FQNNGV. The CDR3 sequence is 15 residues long. Trimming took off 1 base at V and 3 bases at J, with 11 bases between the two ends. CDR3 in amino acids: CASSLGLLSTDTQYF. DNA for the CDR3: TGTGCCAGCAGCTTAGGACTACTCTCGACAGATACGCAGTATTTT.

A single count supports this clone. V usage is TRBV30 and J usage is TRBJ1-1; no firm D call. The CDR3 is made up of 13 amino acids. Trimming removed 5 bases at V and 1 base at J, with 11 bases between. Germline CDR1 reads GTSNPN; CDR2 reads SVGIG (reference sequence). CDR3 nucleotides: TGTGCCTGGGACCTCCGGGAGAACACTGAAGCTTTCTTT. Translated, it gives CAWDLRENTEAFF.

V is TRBV28 and J is TRBJ2-3, with 9 bases aligning to TRBD2. V lost 3 bases and J lost 4; bases outside the gene matches: 14. The CDR3 is made up of 18 amino acids. In germline, CDR1 is MDHEN, CDR2 SYDVKM. As DNA, the CDR3 is TGTGCCAGCAGTTTCCCCAGCCTTAGCGGGAGCAATGCAGATACGCAGTATTTT. It codes for CASSFPSLSGSNADTQYF.

This chain connects TRBV10-3 to TRBJ2-7; no definite D call. Trimming took 0 bases from V and 3 from J, leaving 12 bases between them. CDR3 length: 15 amino acids. The germline V gene encodes CDR1 ENHRY and CDR2 SYGVKD. The CDR3 loop is CAISESSLLNYEQYF. The DNA for the CDR3 is TGTGCCATCAGTGAGTCGTCGCTACTAAACTACGAGCAGTACTTC.

This sequence joins TRBV2 and TRBJ2-7; D may be TRBD2 (5 bases). V gave up 2 bases and J gave up 0 bases, with 11 bases separating them. Germline CDR1 SNHLY, CDR2 FYNNEI. This CDR3 is 15 amino acids long. The CDR3 loop reads CASSERGYSSYEQYF. CDR3 DNA sequence: TGTGCCAGCAGTGAACGCGGGTATAGCTCCTACGAGCAGTACTTC.

The chain links TRBV4-1 to TRBJ2-7, with 10 bases aligning to TRBD2. Germline assignment: CDR1 MGHRA and CDR2 YSYEKL. This CDR3 is built from 16 residues. Germline trimming cut 2 bases from V and 0 bases from J; bases unmatched to any gene: 4. The CDR3 bases are TGCGCCAGCAGCCAACCGTTAGCGGGAGGCTCCTACGAGCAGTACTTC. This translates into CASSQPLAGGSYEQYF.

The table lists this clone with many counts. V gene TRBV25-1 combines with J gene TRBJ2-2; D is undetermined. CDR1 and CDR2 from the germline V gene are MGHDK and SYGVNS. There are 14 residues in the CDR3. Trimming took off 4 bases at V and 0 bases at J, with 6 bases between the two ends. The CDR3 sequence: CASSALANTGELFF. In nucleotides, the CDR3 is TGTGCCAGCAGTGCCCTAGCGAACACCGGGGAGCTGTTTTTT.

The J gene is TRBJ1-1, the V gene TRBV7-9, with TRBD1 as a possible D gene (6 bases). This CDR3 spans 12 amino acids. The germline V gene encodes CDR1 SEHNR and CDR2 FQNEAQ (reference sequence). Trimming stripped 3 bases from V and 6 bases from J, with 8 bases between. The CDR3 is CASSFKGAEAFF. The DNA of the CDR3 is TGTGCCAGCAGCTTTAAGGGGGCTGAAGCTTTCTTT.

The CDR3, as DNA: TGTGCCTGGAATTCGGGACAGGGTAGAGAAAAACTGTTTTTT. This translates into CAWNSGQGREKLFF. This sequence joins TRBV30 and TRBJ1-4, with TRBD1 matching over 9 bases. Germline CDR1 reads GTSNPN; CDR2 reads SVGIG (reference sequence). V was pared by 4 bases and J by 8 bases, with 8 bases of the junction left unmatched. This CDR3 spans 14 amino acids.

J is TRBJ2-3 and V is TRBV4-1; maybe TRBD1 (5 bases). With 11 bases removed from V and 6 bases from J, the gap between germline ends came to 15 bases. CDR1 and CDR2 (germline): MGHRA, YSYEKL. The CDR3 sequence is 12 residues long. In nucleotides, the CDR3 is TGCGCCGCGCAGGGTCCTAGTGATACGCAGTATTTT. It translates to CAAQGPSDTQYF.

The V call is TRBV29-1, the J call TRBJ2-1; D remains ambiguous. Germline loops: CDR1 SQVTM, CDR2 ANQGSEA. CDR3 size: 11 residues. The V gene lost 3 bases and the J gene lost 7 bases, with 7 bases spanning the gap. For the CDR3, the DNA is TGCAGCGTTGAGTATGTAAATGAGCAGTTCTTC. Amino acid sequence: CSVEYVNEQFF.

The CDR3 nucleotides are TGTGCCAGCAGTTTATATACGGGAGCTTTCTTT. Translated: CASSLYTGAFF. This chain connects TRBV28 to TRBJ1-1; D is unresolved. Germline values: CDR1 MDHEN, CDR2 SYDVKM. This CDR3 region has 11 residues. Trimming pared 1 base from V and 10 bases from J, leaving 7 bases between.